The T cell receptor beta chain under discussion was sequenced for a study of shared clonotypes between healthy human individuals. This CDR3 has 14 amino acids. Between the trimmed V and J ends, which lost 8 bases and 8 bases, there was a span of 18 bases. Germline V gene sequence: CDR1 WNHNN, CDR2 SYGVQD (reference sequence). In the case of this clone: Its specificity is unknown.

Study-wide results and caveats: Generation of non-shared clonotypes was less probable than generation of clonotypes shared by all four donors.

The test was conducted at deep level. Measured with immunoSEQ multiplex PCR; TCRdb has only the in-frame clones, and not every one. The data contain millions of clones, about 95% of them singletons. Sample: naive CD4+ T cells sorted from blood. Subset meaning: CD45RA+ positively selected. The chain has TRBV10-1 and TRBJ2-2, with D tentatively TRBD1 (5 bases). The TCR comes from a man aged 18-30 years in good health. DNA of the CDR3: TGCGCCAGCGGAACAGACAGCGAACTAGGGGAGCTGTTTTTT. Translated: CASGTDSELGELFF.